The clone carrying this T cell receptor (beta chain) was seen at least ten times. The data belong to a study of early T cells in non-severe SARS-CoV-2 infection. The CDR3 extends over 14 amino acids. CDR1 and CDR2 (germline): SQVTM, ANQGSEA. V was shortened by 8 bases and J by 0 bases, with 16 bases between the two germline ends. TCRdb reprocessed the 5' RACE reads via MiXCR and lists one record per CDR3 protein. Of some 71,000 distinct CDR3 sequences in the sample, around a tenth were seen once. V gene TRBV29-1 combines with J gene TRBJ1-1; D gene uncertain. This clonotype originated in an adult who was a healthcare worker with PCR-confirmed SARS-CoV-2 infection or an uninfected control (not recorded which). What was sequenced was whole blood. The CDR3 region is CSLQRHPMNTEAFF. Written as DNA, the CDR3 is TGCAGCCTCCAACGCCACCCCATGAACACTGAAGCTTTCTTT.